This T cell receptor (beta chain) was sequenced in a study of post-analysis software for immune sequencing data. Points from the study as a whole: Comparison with controls showed significantly lower normalized Chao1 diversity in multiple sclerosis patients. Relative to controls, patients had about five TRBV segments at higher frequency, with TRBV5-6, TRBV5-1 and TRBV20-1 among these.

Prepared TCR beta cDNA libraries contained unique molecular identifiers. TCRdb passed the PCR reads through MiXCR, listing each CDR3 protein once. The sample yields roughly 400,000 distinct CDR3 sequences, 35% to 45% seen once. This clonotype has a handful of counts. Its antigen is currently unknown. V lost 3 bases and J 3 bases, leaving 12 bases between the germline ends. This CDR3 contains 14 residues. In germline, CDR1 is MNHEY, CDR2 SMNVEV (reference sequence). The chain combines TRBV27 with TRBJ2-7; no clear D. Sequencing used blood. The origin of this receptor is a girl aged 2 to 10 with multiple sclerosis. This CDR3 is CASSFLSKYYEQYF. DNA for the CDR3: TGTGCCAGCAGTTTCCTCTCCAAATACTACGAGCAGTACTTC.